A single sample is the source of the 16 T cell receptor beta chains below, sequenced in a study of T cells in Graves' hyperthyroidism and ophthalmopathy. TCR beta CDR3 region amplification was performed from RNA transcripts. The study used the HTBI primer set for a first-round RT-PCR of the TCR CDR3. Each CDR3 protein gets one entry after TCRdb re-called the multiplex PCR reads with MiXCR. The sample has 340,000 or so distinct CDR3 sequences, roughly 21% seen once; the top ten hold around 48%. Sequencing was done on a sample of blood. These TCRs come from a woman between 45 and 65 years old with Graves' hyperthyroidism.

As regards this clonotype: At one end, the junction sequence differs from germline, possibly due to a read error. The CDR3 spells CAISPFESGGSYNEQFF. CDR3 nucleotide sequence: TGTGCTATCAGCCCCTTCGAGAGCGGGGGCTCCTACAATGAGCAGTTCTTC. This chain joins TRBV10-3 and TRBJ2-1; TRBD2 agrees at 8 bases. CDR1 is ENHRY and CDR2 is SYGVKD in the germline V gene. The CDR3 is made up of 17 amino acids.

As to this clonotype: One end of the junction fails to match germline, which may point to a read error. The chain combines TRBV7-3 with TRBJ2-6; tentatively, D is TRBD1 (5 bases). The CDR3 is made up of 18 amino acids. CDR1 is SGHTA and CDR2 is FQGTGA in the germline V gene. CDR3 sequence: CASSLQGNKFSGANILTF. CDR3 DNA: TGTGCCAGCAGCTTACAAGGCAACAAGTTCTCTGGGGCCAACATCCTGACTTTC.

This clonotype was detected ten times or more. V and J are TRBV5-1 and TRBJ1-4; D is unclear. The germline V gene has CDR1 SGHRS and CDR2 YFSETQ. The CDR3 extends over 16 amino acids. Trimming pared 0 bases from V and 0 bases from J, leaving 9 bases between. The CDR3 region is CASSLGSRPTNEKLFF. Here the CDR3 DNA reads TGCGCCAGCAGCTTGGGGTCAAGGCCAACTAATGAAAAACTGTTTTTT.

This clonotype was detected many times. Written as DNA, the CDR3 is TGTGCCAGCAGCCAGCAGGCAACTAATGAAAAACTGTTTTTT. Residues: CASSQQATNEKLFF. The V and J genes are TRBV3-1 and TRBJ1-4; D gene unclear. Germline CDR1 LGHDT, CDR2 YNNKEL (reference sequence). The CDR3 covers 14 residues. V shed 3 bases and J shed 0 bases, with 5 bases lying between them.

This clonotype was observed many times. The V and J genes are TRBV3-1 and TRBJ2-1; 11 nucleotides align to TRBD2. V shed 2 bases and J 5 bases; nucleotides not matched to a gene: 5. CDR1 is LGHDT, CDR2 YNNKEL, per germline (reference sequence). The CDR3 length is 16 residues. The chain's CDR3 is CASSQITGLADNEQFF. CDR3 in DNA: TGTGCCAGCAGCCAAATAACGGGACTAGCGGACAATGAGCAGTTCTTC.

This clonotype was counted ten times or more. The chain joins TRBV28 to TRBJ1-2; D is uncertain. The length of the CDR3 is 14 residues. V was clipped by 5 bases and J by 4 bases, with 14 bases between them. Per the germline V gene, CDR1 is MDHEN and CDR2 is SYDVKM. The CDR3 coding sequence is TGTGCCAGCAGTCCCCTTGGAACGAGCTATGGCTACACCTTC. This translates into CASSPLGTSYGYTF.

The table lists this clonotype with a few counts. The rearrangement joins TRBV6-1 to TRBJ2-7, with unresolved D. Trimming took 7 bases from V and 2 from J, leaving 9 bases between them. Germline lookup yields CDR1 MNHNS and CDR2 SASEGT. The CDR3 covers 12 residues. This chain's CDR3 is CASNEGTYEQYF. In nucleotides, the CDR3 is TGTGCCAGCAACGAAGGTACCTACGAGCAGTACTTC.

The chain recombines TRBV5-6 with TRBJ1-1; D gene ambiguous. The CDR3 sequence is 15 residues long. Germline V gene data show CDR1 as SGHDT and CDR2 as YYEEEE. Trimming shortened V by 1 base and J by 5 bases, and 15 bases separated the two germline ends. The CDR3 DNA sequence: TGTGCCAGCAGCTTGTTGTTTGGAGGGAGGACTGAAGCTTTCTTT. This translates into CASSLLFGGRTEAFF.

This clonotype was found many times. The CDR3 reads CASSSETSAYNEQFF. CDR3 in DNA: TGCGCCAGCAGCTCCGAGACTAGCGCATACAATGAGCAGTTCTTC. This chain links TRBV5-1 with TRBJ2-1; 8 bases match TRBD2. The germline V gene encodes CDR1 SGHRS and CDR2 YFSETQ. The CDR3 has 15 residues. J lost 4 bases, V lost 3 bases, and 6 bases had no gene match.

The chain has TRBV27 and TRBJ2-2; D may correspond to TRBD1 or TRBD2 (5 bases each). Looked up from germline, CDR1 is MNHEY and CDR2 is SMNVEV (reference sequence). The V gene lost 8 bases and the J gene lost 4 bases, with 11 bases spanning the gap. There are 13 residues in the CDR3. CDR3 in amino acids: CASLRAGTGELFF. The CDR3 DNA reads as TGTGCCAGCCTCAGGGCGGGCACCGGGGAGCTGTTTTTT.

The chain couples TRBV7-9 to TRBJ2-1; no reliable D call. CDR1 is SEHNR, CDR2 FQNEAQ, per germline (reference sequence). The CDR3 consists of 13 residues. V lost 0 bases and J 5 bases, leaving 5 bases between the germline ends. The CDR3 sequence is CASSLATNNEQFF. The CDR3 DNA sequence: TGTGCCAGCAGCTTAGCTACCAACAATGAGCAGTTCTTC.

The table lists this clonotype with many counts. The J gene is TRBJ2-2, the V gene TRBV10-3, with D perhaps matching TRBD2 (6 bases). Per the germline V gene, CDR1 is ENHRY and CDR2 is SYGVKD. This CDR3 region has 15 residues. V lost 4 bases, J lost 2 bases, and 11 bases lay in between. In nucleotides, the CDR3 is TGTGCCATCAGTGGGACTAACATCAACACCGGGGAGCTGTTTTTT. Translation gives CAISGTNINTGELFF.

Many counts were recorded for this clonotype. The rearrangement links TRBV6-1 to TRBJ2-7, with a tentative D call TRBD2 (6 bases). The CDR3 extends over 15 amino acids. V dropped 5 bases and J dropped 1 base, with 15 bases sitting between them. Germline V gene sequence: CDR1 MNHNS, CDR2 SASEGT. Written as DNA, the CDR3 is TGTGCCAGCAGTTATGGGGTAGCGGAATCCTACGAGCAGTACTTC. Residues: CASSYGVAESYEQYF.

This clonotype occurred many times. This chain joins TRBV27 and TRBJ2-2; 9 nucleotides line up with TRBD2. Germline V gene lookup returns CDR1 MNHEY and CDR2 SMNVEV (reference sequence). Unmatched junction bases numbered 3, after V lost 7 bases and J lost 0 bases. This CDR3 comprises 15 residues. CDR3 sequence: CASKLAGANTGELFF. The CDR3 region has the DNA TGTGCCAGCAAGTTAGCGGGGGCGAACACCGGGGAGCTGTTTTTT.

This clonotype was counted a few times. The chain recombines TRBV24-1 with TRBJ2-1, with D perhaps TRBD2 (5 bases). This CDR3 comprises 14 residues. V was pared by 1 base and J by 6 bases, with 9 bases between. Germline V CDR1 and CDR2: KGHDR, SFDVKD. For the CDR3, the DNA is TGTGCCACCAGTGATTTTCGAGGGAGCAATGAGCAGTTCTTC. It encodes CATSDFRGSNEQFF.

This clonotype was recorded a few times. The chain recombines TRBV10-2 with TRBJ2-1; 9 nucleotides align to TRBD2. V lost 6 bases to trimming and J lost 3 bases; unmatched junction nucleotides: 9. The CDR3 length is 16 residues. CDR1 is WSHSY, CDR2 SAAADI, per germline. CDR3 sequence (DNA): TGCGCCAGCAGAGTTTCTAGCGGGACTGACTACAATGAGCAGTTCTTC. Translated, it gives CASRVSSGTDYNEQFF.